The 24 T cell receptor beta chains given below trace back to one sample, sequenced in a study of blood T cell repertoires in COVID-19. Profiled with immunoSEQ multiplex PCR; TCRdb holds only in-frame clones, not every one. Of 35,000 to 50,000 clones in the sample, around 85% were seen once. The sample consisted of peripheral blood. The receptor set was obtained from a human donor in a cohort sampled during active COVID-19.

Only one count was recorded for this clone. This chain connects TRBV5-4 to TRBJ2-7; D is perhaps TRBD1 (6 bases). Germline CDR1 is SGHNT and CDR2 is YYREEE (reference sequence). The length of the CDR3 is 13 residues. Between the trimmed V and J ends, which lost 2 bases and 6 bases, there was a span of 12 bases. CDR3 protein: CASSLVAGVEQYF. The CDR3 DNA is TGTGCCAGCAGCTTAGTCGCAGGGGTCGAGCAGTACTTC.

The rearrangement uses TRBV19 and TRBJ1-5; D not resolved. The V and J ends lost 3 bases and 7 bases respectively, with 16 bases between them. The CDR3 covers 15 residues. Germline V lookup: CDR1 LNHDA, CDR2 SQIVND (reference sequence). The CDR3 loop reads CASSMPAWRRQPQHF. CDR3 nucleotide sequence: TGTGCCAGTAGTATGCCCGCTTGGAGAAGGCAGCCCCAGCATTTT.

On this clone: Germline is not matched at one junction end, which may reflect a read error. The V gene is TRBV5-1, the J gene TRBJ1-6; D is possibly TRBD1 (5 bases). This CDR3 is 15 amino acids long. CDR1 is SGHRS, CDR2 YFSETQ, per germline. The CDR3 coding sequence is TGCGCCAGCAGCTCGACAGCCTCCTCTAATTCACCCCTCCACTTT. Residues: CASSSTASSNSPLHF.

The chain recombines TRBV12-3 or TRBV12-4 with TRBJ2-2; a possible D gene is TRBD2 (6 bases). Trimming stripped 7 bases from V and 0 bases from J, with 6 bases between. The CDR3 totals 13 residues. CDR3 region: CASTGANTGELFF. CDR3 bases: TGTGCCAGCACGGGGGCGAACACCGGGGAGCTGTTTTTT.

The V and J genes are TRBV9 and TRBJ2-3; TRBD1 matches at 7 bases. Germline assignment: CDR1 SGDLS and CDR2 YYNGEE. J was trimmed by 1 base and V by 0 bases; bases with no gene match: 2. This CDR3 contains 15 residues. CDR3 amino acids: CASSVGTGGTDTQYF. CDR3 nucleotide sequence: TGTGCCAGCAGCGTAGGTACAGGGGGCACAGATACGCAGTATTTT.

This chain connects TRBV6-5 to TRBJ2-3; 9 bases fit TRBD2. The CDR3 is 16 amino acids. Per germline, CDR1 MNHEY and CDR2 SVGAGI. V shed 4 bases, J shed 2 bases, and the junction held 7 bases outside the gene matches. CDR3 protein: CASSSRGGGATDTQYF. The CDR3, as DNA: TGTGCCAGCAGTTCACGGGGCGGGGGGGCCACAGATACGCAGTATTTT.

The J gene is TRBJ2-7, the V gene TRBV29-1, with a weak D call TRBD1 (7 bases). The V gene lost 5 bases and the J gene lost 1 base, with 15 bases spanning the gap. Germline V lookup: CDR1 SQVTM, CDR2 ANQGSEA. This CDR3 region has 14 residues. Written as DNA, the CDR3 is TGCAGCGTTCGGACGACAGGGACTTCCTACGAGCAGTACTTC. As protein: CSVRTTGTSYEQYF.

V usage is TRBV5-4 and J usage is TRBJ1-1; possibly TRBD1 for D (6 bases). CDR3 length: 14 amino acids. Trimming took off 0 bases at V and 5 bases at J, with 11 bases between the two ends. CDR1 is SGHNT, CDR2 YYREEE, per germline (reference sequence). CDR3 sequence: CASSLDRRGTEAFF. In DNA, the CDR3 is TGTGCCAGCAGCTTGGACCGCAGGGGAACTGAAGCTTTCTTT.

This clone was picked up one time. V usage is TRBV2 and J usage is TRBJ1-2; a weak D match, TRBD1 (5 bases). Germline assignment: CDR1 SNHLY and CDR2 FYNNEI. The CDR3 loop spans 12 amino acids. The V end was cut by 11 bases, the J end by 2 bases, with 12 bases between. Here the CDR3 reads CAGRDGNYGYTF. CDR3 sequence (DNA): TGTGCCGGGCGGGACGGAAACTATGGCTACACCTTC.

The chain has TRBV2 and TRBJ2-3; the match to TRBD2 covers 7 bases. This CDR3 is built from 12 residues. V dropped 5 bases and J dropped 9; count of bases not matched to a gene: 5. Per germline, CDR1 SNHLY and CDR2 FYNNEI. CDR3 region: CASSTGLTTQYF. The CDR3 DNA is TGTGCCAGCAGTACGGGACTAACCACGCAGTATTTT.

CDR3: CASSRLARNEQFF. The CDR3 DNA follows: TGTGCCAGCAGCCGACTAGCTCGAAATGAGCAGTTCTTC. V usage is TRBV5-6 and J usage is TRBJ2-1, with 7 bases lining up with TRBD2. Germline-derived CDR1 and CDR2 are SGHDT and YYEEEE. The CDR3 has 13 amino acids. The J segment lost 7 bases and the V segment lost 4 bases, leaving 5 bases of the junction unmatched.

The chain links TRBV2 to TRBJ2-5; maybe TRBD2 (5 bases). With 8 bases removed from V and 9 bases from J, the gap between germline ends came to 13 bases. CDR1 SNHLY and CDR2 FYNNEI come from the germline V gene. The CDR3 consists of 11 residues. The CDR3 loop reads CASAKRESQYF. DNA of the CDR3: TGTGCCAGCGCTAAGAGGGAGTCCCAGTACTTC.

The chain links TRBV2 to TRBJ2-1; TRBD2 matches 10 bases. The V segment lost 5 bases and the J segment 9 bases; nucleotides outside the gene matches: 13. The CDR3 consists of 16 residues. CDR1 is SNHLY and CDR2 is FYNNEI in the germline V gene. This CDR3 is CASSPTGTSVSGEQFF. DNA for the CDR3: TGTGCCAGCAGTCCTACCGGGACTAGCGTGTCGGGTGAGCAGTTCTTC.

This clone was found once. This chain joins TRBV6-5 and TRBJ2-7, with TRBD1 matching 8 bases. The CDR3 spans 15 residues. CDR1 and CDR2 (germline): MNHEY, SVGAGI. V lost 2 bases to trimming and J lost 2 bases; unmatched junction nucleotides: 5. This CDR3 is CASSYVQGAAYEQYF. The CDR3, as DNA: TGTGCCAGCAGTTACGTGCAGGGGGCCGCCTACGAGCAGTACTTC.

This sequence joins TRBV5-4 and TRBJ1-1; no firm D call. Per germline, CDR1 SGHNT and CDR2 YYREEE (reference sequence). The CDR3 length is 13 residues. The V end lost 1 base, the J end lost 6 bases, and 10 bases lay between the germline ends. The CDR3: CASSLPGIAEAFF. CDR3 nucleotides: TGTGCCAGCAGCTTGCCGGGGATAGCTGAAGCTTTCTTT.

The rearrangement joins TRBV5-5 to TRBJ2-1; a weak D match, TRBD1 (6 bases). V gave up 6 bases and J gave up 9 bases, with 13 bases separating them. CDR1 SGHKS and CDR2 YYEKEE come from the germline V gene (reference sequence). The CDR3 is 12 residues long. CDR3 in DNA: TGTGCCAGCACTCTGGTGGGGGCTGAGCAGTTCTTC. It translates to CASTLVGAEQFF.

The V gene is TRBV5-1, the J gene TRBJ1-3, with 10 bases aligning to TRBD1. The junction had 5 bases not matched to a gene; V was cut back by 5 bases and J by 0 bases. Per germline, CDR1 SGHRS and CDR2 YFSETQ. The CDR3 totals 16 residues. The CDR3 DNA reads TGCGCCAGCAGTTCGACAGGGGGCGTCTCTGGAAACACCATATATTTT. Translation: CASSSTGGVSGNTIYF. Variable domain in full (rest from reference TRBV5-1 and TRBJ1-3): KAGVTQTPRYLIKTRGQQVTLSCSPISGHRSVSWYQQTPGQGLQFLFEYFSETQRNKGNFPGRFSGRQFSNSRSEMNVSTLELGDSALYLCASSSTGGVSGNTIYFGEGSWLTVV.

The chain combines TRBV3-1 (or the pseudogene TRBV3-2) with TRBJ2-7, with 10 bases identical to TRBD1. CDR1 and CDR2 from the germline V gene are LGHDT and YNNKEL (reference sequence). Trimming at V came to 3 bases and at J to 6 bases, leaving 8 bases not matched to a gene. CDR3 length: 15 residues. The CDR3 bases are TGTGCCAGCAGCCAGCAGGGGACAGGGGTCCGCGAGCAGTACTTC. It codes for CASSQQGTGVREQYF.

The chain has TRBV5-1 and TRBJ2-3; TRBD2 aligns across 7 bases. The CDR3 covers 22 residues. V gave up 0 bases and J gave up 0 bases; unmatched junction bases: 22. The germline V gene has CDR1 SGHRS and CDR2 YFSETQ. CDR3 sequence: CASSLDRTQLFRGEGSTDTQYF. CDR3 DNA sequence: TGCGCCAGCAGCTTGGATCGTACCCAGCTTTTCCGGGGGGAGGGTAGCACAGATACGCAGTATTTT.

V gene TRBV5-1 combines with J gene TRBJ1-2; the D gene is possibly TRBD1 (5 bases). The V gene lost 3 bases and the J gene lost 7 bases, with 19 bases spanning the gap. The CDR3 sequence is 15 residues long. Per germline, CDR1 SGHRS and CDR2 YFSETQ. CDR3 in amino acids: CASSWGRRGLGGYTF. The CDR3 coding sequence is TGCGCCAGCAGCTGGGGAAGAAGGGGACTGGGTGGCTACACCTTC. Using reference TRBV5-1 and TRBJ1-2 for the parts outside the CDR3, the full variable domain is KAGVTQTPRYLIKTRGQQVTLSCSPISGHRSVSWYQQTPGQGLQFLFEYFSETQRNKGNFPGRFSGRQFSNSRSEMNVSTLELGDSALYLCASSWGRRGLGGYTFGSGTRLTVV.

This chain links TRBV6-1 with TRBJ1-2, with 10 bases fitting TRBD1. Trimming removed 3 bases from V and 4 bases from J; junction bases left unmatched: 8. CDR1 and CDR2 from the germline V gene are MNHNS and SASEGT. The CDR3 is 16 amino acids. The DNA for the CDR3 is TGTGCCAGCAGTGATTCCGGGACAGGGGTGTTCTATGGCTACACCTTC. It yields the protein CASSDSGTGVFYGYTF.

The genes are TRBV6-5 and TRBJ2-1, with 9 bases matching TRBD1. Germline V lookup: CDR1 MNHEY, CDR2 SVGAGI. Trimming at V came to 6 bases and at J to 10 bases, leaving 7 bases not matched to a gene. The CDR3 spans 13 residues. The CDR3 bases are TGTGCCAGCAGCCGGGGACAGGGAGGGGAGCAGTTCTTC. This codes for CASSRGQGGEQFF.

This chain links TRBV19 with TRBJ2-5, with 9 nucleotides matching TRBD2. V lost 6 bases, J lost 5 bases, and 10 bases stayed unmatched. This CDR3 is 15 amino acids long. Germline loops: CDR1 LNHDA, CDR2 SQIVND (reference sequence). CDR3 nucleotide sequence: TGTGCCAGTAGCCCGTTGCGGGGGGGAGGGGAGACCCAGTACTTC. It is translated as CASSPLRGGGETQYF.

This chain links TRBV27 with TRBJ2-3; D is possibly TRBD1 (6 bases). V lost 4 bases to trimming and J lost 6 bases, with 17 bases between them. This CDR3 is 15 amino acids long. CDR1 and CDR2 (germline): MNHEY, SMNVEV (reference sequence). CDR3 sequence reads: CASSWGRGRGDTQYF. The CDR3, as DNA: TGTGCCAGCAGTTGGGGGCGCGGACGTGGTGATACGCAGTATTTT.